The clone carrying this T cell receptor (beta chain) has more than one count but fewer than ten. Its antigen remains unidentified. A library of TCRbeta sequences, prepared with unique molecular identifiers, was generated. TCRdb fed the PCR reads into MiXCR, producing one record per CDR3 protein. This sample has 450,000 to 550,000 distinct CDR3 sequences, with roughly 11% found just once. The data originate from a study of T-cell reconstitution after alpha-beta-depleted transplantation in children. Study-level points and caveats: Elevated TCRbeta diversity at day 60 was traced, in some patients, to surviving recipient T cells and thymic progenitors. Diversity and T-cell counts at one year after transplant derived mostly from new T cells. Reportedly, only several hundred clones from non-depleted graft cells drove alpha-beta T-cell counts at about two months.

This receptor was taken from a female patient aged 2-15 years who had a stem cell transplant for aplastic anemia, so the T cells may come from the graft donor. This specimen was PBMCs, mostly from graft donor cells, taken 180 days after TCRalphabeta/CD19-depleted stem cell transplant.

The CDR3 is CASSGVWGGDSNTGELFF. CDR3 coding DNA: TGCGCCAGCAGCGGTGTTTGGGGTGGAGATTCGAACACCGGGGAGCTGTTTTTT. This rearrangement joins TRBV5-1 to TRBJ2-2; D is undetermined. The CDR3 length is 18 residues. From germline, CDR1 is SGHRS and CDR2 YFSETQ. V lost 4 bases, J lost 0 bases, and 19 bases lay in between.